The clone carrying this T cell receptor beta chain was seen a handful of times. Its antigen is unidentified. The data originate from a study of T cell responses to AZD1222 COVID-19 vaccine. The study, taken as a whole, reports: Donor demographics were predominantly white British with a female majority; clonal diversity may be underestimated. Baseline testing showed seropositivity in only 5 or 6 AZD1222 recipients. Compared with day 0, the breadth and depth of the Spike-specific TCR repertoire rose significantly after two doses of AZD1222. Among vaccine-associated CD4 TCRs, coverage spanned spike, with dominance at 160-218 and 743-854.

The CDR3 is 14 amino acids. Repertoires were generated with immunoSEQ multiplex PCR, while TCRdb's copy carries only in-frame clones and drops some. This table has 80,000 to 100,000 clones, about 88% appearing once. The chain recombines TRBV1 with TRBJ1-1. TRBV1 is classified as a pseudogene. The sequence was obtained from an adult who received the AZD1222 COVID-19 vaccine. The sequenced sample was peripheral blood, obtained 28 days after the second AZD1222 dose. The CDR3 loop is CTSSQATMNTEAFF. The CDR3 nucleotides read TGCACCAGCAGCCAAGCCACTATGAACACTGAAGCTTTCTTT.